These 13 T cell receptor beta chains share one sample of origin, sequenced in a study of cytomegalovirus exposure and HLA in healthy donors. PCR involved 60 Vbeta and 13 Jbeta primers. Data came from immunoSEQ multiplex PCR; TCRdb stores just in-frame clones and leaves some out. The table shows about 160,000 clones, with approximately 72% occurring only once. Sequenced material: PBMCs. These receptors were taken from a female donor in good health and CMV-seronegative.

This chain connects TRBV13 to TRBJ2-7, with 7 bases matching TRBD1. Germline V gene lookup returns CDR1 PRHDT and CDR2 FYEKMQ (reference sequence). The CDR3 spans 15 residues. The V and J ends lost 1 base and 2 bases, in that order; junction bases with no gene match: 5. DNA of the CDR3: TGTGCCAGCAGCTTAGTAGGGGGCGTCCCCTACGAGCAGTACTTC. The encoded protein is CASSLVGGVPYEQYF.

This chain joins TRBV5-5 and TRBJ1-3; D remains ambiguous. Germline V gives CDR1 SGHKS, CDR2 YYEKEE (reference sequence). Trimming removed 2 bases from V and 0 bases from J, with 9 bases in between. The CDR3 contains 15 residues. CDR3 residues: CASSFAGDSGNTIYF. CDR3 coding DNA: TGTGCCAGCAGCTTCGCGGGCGACTCTGGAAACACCATATATTTT.

This clone appeared a single time. The rearrangement uses TRBV15 and TRBJ1-2, with TRBD1 matching 8 bases. CDR1 is LNHNV and CDR2 is YYDKDF in the germline V gene (reference sequence). J gave up 4 bases and V 3 bases, and 4 bases lay outside the gene matches. This CDR3 region has 14 residues. The CDR3 DNA reads TGTGCCACCAGCAGTGACAGGGGCCTCTATGGCTACACCTTC. As protein: CATSSDRGLYGYTF.

In this sample, this clone turned up once. The V gene is TRBV13, the J gene TRBJ2-7; possibly TRBD2 for D (6 bases). Germline V gives CDR1 PRHDT, CDR2 FYEKMQ (reference sequence). The ends were cut back, 1 base at V and 2 bases at J, with 12 bases in the middle. This CDR3 has 15 amino acids. This CDR3 reads CASSLVGSGTYEQYF. The CDR3 region has the DNA TGTGCCAGCAGCTTAGTCGGTAGCGGAACCTACGAGCAGTACTTC.

The chain is built from TRBV5-6 and TRBJ2-5; D unclear. This CDR3 comprises 15 residues. CDR1 SGHDT and CDR2 YYEEEE come from the germline V gene. Trimming took off 1 base at V and 2 bases at J, with 12 bases between the two ends. CDR3 amino acids: CASSLYPGHQETQYF. The CDR3 DNA reads TGTGCCAGCAGCTTGTATCCCGGTCATCAAGAGACCCAGTACTTC.

This clone has only a few counts. CDR3 DNA: TGCAGCGTCTTCCCCCTGGGGCAAACGAACACTGAAGCTTTCTTT. Its protein product is CSVFPLGQTNTEAFF. The genes are TRBV29-1 and TRBJ1-1; possible D gene TRBD1, 5 bases. The germline V gene encodes CDR1 SQVTM and CDR2 ANQGSEA. The CDR3 totals 15 residues. V was pared by 6 bases and J by 1 base, with 18 bases between.

The V and J genes are TRBV5-6 and TRBJ2-7, with D possibly being TRBD1 (7 bases). This CDR3 spans 14 amino acids. V was shortened by 2 bases and J by 4 bases, with 13 bases between the two germline ends. The germline V gene encodes CDR1 SGHDT and CDR2 YYEEEE. The CDR3 DNA reads TGTGCCAGCAGCTTAGTCTCAGGGGGGTACGAGCAGTACTTC. Protein product: CASSLVSGGYEQYF.

The chain is built from TRBV7-9 and TRBJ1-2; the match to TRBD1 covers 9 bases. CDR1 and CDR2 from the germline V gene are SEHNR and FQNEAQ (reference sequence). The CDR3 is made up of 15 amino acids. With 1 base clipped from V and 6 bases from J, the junction kept 6 bases outside the gene matches. The chain's CDR3 is CASSLVGTGIDGYTF. As DNA, the CDR3 is TGTGCCAGCAGCTTAGTCGGGACAGGGATCGATGGCTACACCTTC.

This clone was found once. This chain connects TRBV5-1 to TRBJ2-1, with 11 bases matching TRBD2. The germline gives CDR1 SGHRS, CDR2 YFSETQ. The ends lost 6 bases at V and 6 bases at J; junction bases unmatched: 2. This CDR3 region has 13 residues. The CDR3 sequence: CASTSGGRNEQFF. CDR3 nucleotides: TGCGCCAGCACTAGCGGGGGGCGCAATGAGCAGTTCTTC.

The chain combines TRBV5-1 with TRBJ2-5, with D possibly matching TRBD1 (6 bases). CDR1 is SGHRS and CDR2 is YFSETQ in the germline V gene. The ends were cut back, 1 base at V and 5 bases at J, with 12 bases in the middle. There are 14 residues in the CDR3. The CDR3 sequence is CASSLFAQGETQYF. Here the CDR3 DNA reads TGCGCCAGCAGCTTGTTCGCCCAGGGGGAGACCCAGTACTTC.

V gene TRBV5-5 combines with J gene TRBJ1-4, with D possibly being TRBD1 (5 bases). The CDR3 is 14 residues long. With 3 bases removed from V and 8 bases from J, the gap between germline ends came to 14 bases. Germline lookup yields CDR1 SGHKS and CDR2 YYEKEE (reference sequence). Here the CDR3 reads CASSSQPGEEKLFF. The CDR3 coding sequence is TGTGCCAGCAGCTCCCAGCCGGGGGAAGAAAAACTGTTTTTT.

V gene TRBV5-1 combines with J gene TRBJ2-1; TRBD2 agrees at 14 bases. Germline V gene lookup returns CDR1 SGHRS and CDR2 YFSETQ. V shed 5 bases, J shed 0 bases, and the junction held 10 bases outside the gene matches. CDR3 length equals 19 residues. CDR3: CASSGGLAGDRSSYNEQFF. The CDR3 bases are TGCGCCAGCAGTGGGGGACTAGCGGGAGATAGGAGCTCCTACAATGAGCAGTTCTTC.

This clone occurred a few times. V gene TRBV5-6 combines with J gene TRBJ2-7, with 7 bases lining up with TRBD1. Trimming took 4 bases from V and 1 from J; bases not matched to a gene: 8. This CDR3 is built from 15 residues. CDR1 and CDR2 (germline): SGHDT, YYEEEE. DNA of the CDR3: TGTGCCAGCAGCCCTCTGGACAGGCTTTCCTACGAGCAGTACTTC. It yields the protein CASSPLDRLSYEQYF.